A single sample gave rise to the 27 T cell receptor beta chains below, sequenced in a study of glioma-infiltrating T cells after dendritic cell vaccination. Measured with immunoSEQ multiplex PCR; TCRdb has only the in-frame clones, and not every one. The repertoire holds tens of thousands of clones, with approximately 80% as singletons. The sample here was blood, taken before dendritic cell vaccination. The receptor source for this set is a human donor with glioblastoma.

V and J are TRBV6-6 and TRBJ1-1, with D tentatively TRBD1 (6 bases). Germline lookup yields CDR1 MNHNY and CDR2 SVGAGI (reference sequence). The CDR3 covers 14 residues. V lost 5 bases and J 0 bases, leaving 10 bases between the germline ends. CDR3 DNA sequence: TGTGCCAGCAGTCGACAGGAAATGAACACTGAAGCTTTCTTT. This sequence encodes CASSRQEMNTEAFF.

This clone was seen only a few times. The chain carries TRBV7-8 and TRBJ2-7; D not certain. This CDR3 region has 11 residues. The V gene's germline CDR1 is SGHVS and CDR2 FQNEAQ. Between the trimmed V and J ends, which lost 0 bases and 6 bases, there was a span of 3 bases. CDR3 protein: CASSLALEQYF. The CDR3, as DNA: TGTGCCAGCAGCTTAGCTCTCGAGCAGTACTTC.

CDR3 sequence: CASRLAVDRGRGTEAFF. The CDR3 DNA sequence: TGCGCCAGCCGACTCGCTGTTGACAGGGGGCGAGGCACTGAAGCTTTCTTT. The chain recombines TRBV5-1 with TRBJ1-1; 10 nucleotides align to TRBD1. CDR3 size: 17 residues. The V and J ends lost 7 bases and 4 bases, in that order; junction bases with no gene match: 16. CDR1 is SGHRS and CDR2 is YFSETQ in the germline V gene.

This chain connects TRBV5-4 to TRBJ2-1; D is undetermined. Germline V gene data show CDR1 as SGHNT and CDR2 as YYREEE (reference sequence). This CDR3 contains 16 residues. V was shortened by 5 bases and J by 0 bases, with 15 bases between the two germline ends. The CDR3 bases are TGTGCCAGCAGGCCCCCTGGAGACCTCTCCTACAATGAGCAGTTCTTC. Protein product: CASRPPGDLSYNEQFF.

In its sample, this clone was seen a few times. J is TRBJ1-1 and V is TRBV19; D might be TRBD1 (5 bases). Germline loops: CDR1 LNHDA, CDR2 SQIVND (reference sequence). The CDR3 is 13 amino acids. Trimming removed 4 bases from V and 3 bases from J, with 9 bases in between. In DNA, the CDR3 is TGTGCCAGTAGTAAGGGGTGGGACACTGAAGCTTTCTTT. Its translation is CASSKGWDTEAFF.

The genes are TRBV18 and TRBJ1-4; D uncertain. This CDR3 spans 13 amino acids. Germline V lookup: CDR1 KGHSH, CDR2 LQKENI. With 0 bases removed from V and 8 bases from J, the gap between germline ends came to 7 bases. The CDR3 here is CASSPPWSEKLFF. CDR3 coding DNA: TGTGCCAGCTCACCACCGTGGAGCGAAAAACTGTTTTTT.

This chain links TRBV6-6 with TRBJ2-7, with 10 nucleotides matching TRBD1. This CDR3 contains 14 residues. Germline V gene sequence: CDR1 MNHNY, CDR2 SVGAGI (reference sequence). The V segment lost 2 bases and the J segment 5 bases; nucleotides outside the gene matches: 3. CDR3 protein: CASSYVTGGHEQYF. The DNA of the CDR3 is TGTGCCAGCAGTTACGTGACAGGGGGCCACGAGCAGTACTTC.

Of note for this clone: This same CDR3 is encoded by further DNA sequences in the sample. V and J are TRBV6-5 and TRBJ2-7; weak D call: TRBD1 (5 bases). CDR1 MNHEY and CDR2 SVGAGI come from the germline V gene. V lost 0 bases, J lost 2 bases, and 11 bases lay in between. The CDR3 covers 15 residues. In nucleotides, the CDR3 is TGTGCCAGCAGTTACTCCTTAGACAGCGCCTACGAGCAGTACTTC. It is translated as CASSYSLDSAYEQYF.

The CDR3 loop reads CASSFGQLAKNIQYF. The CDR3 nucleotides read TGTGCCAGCAGCTTCGGACAGTTAGCCAAAAACATTCAGTACTTC. This chain links TRBV11-2 with TRBJ2-4, with a tentative D call TRBD1 (6 bases). This CDR3 contains 15 residues. Per the germline V gene, CDR1 is SGHAT and CDR2 is FQNNGV. Trimming left V 3 bases short and J 0 bases short, with 9 bases between.

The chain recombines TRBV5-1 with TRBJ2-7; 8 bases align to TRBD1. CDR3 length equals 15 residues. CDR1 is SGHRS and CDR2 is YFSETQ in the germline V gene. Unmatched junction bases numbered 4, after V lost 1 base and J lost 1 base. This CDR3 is CASSLRTGPSYEQYV. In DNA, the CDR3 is TGCGCCAGCAGCTTGCGGACAGGGCCGTCCTACGAGCAGTACGTC.

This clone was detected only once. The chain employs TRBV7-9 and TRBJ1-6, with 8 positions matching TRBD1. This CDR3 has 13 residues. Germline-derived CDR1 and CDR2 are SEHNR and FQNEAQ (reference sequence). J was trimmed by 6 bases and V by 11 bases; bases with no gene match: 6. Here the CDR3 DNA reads TGTGCCTCCAACAGGGGGGGTAATTCACCCCTCCACTTT. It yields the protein CASNRGGNSPLHF.

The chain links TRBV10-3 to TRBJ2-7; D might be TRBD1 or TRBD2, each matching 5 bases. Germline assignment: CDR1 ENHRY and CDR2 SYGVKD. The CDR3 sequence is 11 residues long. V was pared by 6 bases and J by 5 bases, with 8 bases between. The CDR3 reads CAISQGHEQYV. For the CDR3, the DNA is TGTGCCATCAGCCAGGGACACGAGCAGTACGTC.

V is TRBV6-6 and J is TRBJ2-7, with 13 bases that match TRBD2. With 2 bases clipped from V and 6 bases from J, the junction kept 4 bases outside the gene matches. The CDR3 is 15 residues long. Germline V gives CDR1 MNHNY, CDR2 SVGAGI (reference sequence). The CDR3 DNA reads TGTGCCAGCAGTTACGGACTAGCGGGAGTATCCGAGCAGTACGTC. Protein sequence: CASSYGLAGVSEQYV.

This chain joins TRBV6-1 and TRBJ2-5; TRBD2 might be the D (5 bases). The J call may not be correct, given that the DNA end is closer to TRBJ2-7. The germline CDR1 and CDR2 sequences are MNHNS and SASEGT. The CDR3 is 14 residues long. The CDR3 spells CASTGLLRAPEQYF. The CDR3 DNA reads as TGTGCCAGCACGGGCTTGTTGAGGGCCCCCGAGCAGTACTTC.

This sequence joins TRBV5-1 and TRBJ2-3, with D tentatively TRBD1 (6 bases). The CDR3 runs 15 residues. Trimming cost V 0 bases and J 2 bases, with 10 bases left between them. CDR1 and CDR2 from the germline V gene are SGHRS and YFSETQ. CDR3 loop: CASSLVGQITDTQYF. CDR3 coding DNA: TGCGCCAGCAGCTTGGTTGGACAGATCACAGATACGCAGTATTTT.

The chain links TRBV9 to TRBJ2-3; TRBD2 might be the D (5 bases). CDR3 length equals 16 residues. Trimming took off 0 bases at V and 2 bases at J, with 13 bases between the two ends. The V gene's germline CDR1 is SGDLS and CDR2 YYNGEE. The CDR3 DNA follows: TGTGCCAGCAGCGTAGGGGTTAGCGACTCCACAGATACGCAGTATTTT. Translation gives CASSVGVSDSTDTQYF.

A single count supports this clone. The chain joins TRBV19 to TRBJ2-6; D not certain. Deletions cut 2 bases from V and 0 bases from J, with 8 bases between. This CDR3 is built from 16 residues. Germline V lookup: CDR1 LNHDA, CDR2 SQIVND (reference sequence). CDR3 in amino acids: CASSIKRSSGANVLTF. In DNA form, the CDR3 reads TGTGCCAGTAGTATAAAGAGAAGCTCTGGGGCCAACGTCCTGACTTTC.

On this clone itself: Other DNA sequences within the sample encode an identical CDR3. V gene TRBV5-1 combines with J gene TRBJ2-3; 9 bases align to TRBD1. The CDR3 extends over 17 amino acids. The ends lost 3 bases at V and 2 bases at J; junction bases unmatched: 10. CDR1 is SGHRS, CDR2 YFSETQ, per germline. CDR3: CASSSPPGQGFTDTQYF. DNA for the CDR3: TGCGCCAGCAGCTCACCACCGGGACAGGGATTCACAGATACGCAGTATTTT.

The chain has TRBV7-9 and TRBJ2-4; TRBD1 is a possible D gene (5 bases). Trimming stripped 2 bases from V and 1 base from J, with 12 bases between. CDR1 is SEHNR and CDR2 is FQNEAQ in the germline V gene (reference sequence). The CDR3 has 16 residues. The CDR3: CASSLILGVAKNIQYF. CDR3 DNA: TGTGCCAGCAGCTTAATCTTAGGGGTGGCCAAAAACATTCAGTACTTC.

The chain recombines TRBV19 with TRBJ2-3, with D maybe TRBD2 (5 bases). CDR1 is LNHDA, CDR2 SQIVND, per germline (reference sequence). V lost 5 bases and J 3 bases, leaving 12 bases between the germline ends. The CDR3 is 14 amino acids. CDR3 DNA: TGTGCCAGTAGTGTTGAGGGTCAGACAGATACGCAGTATTTT. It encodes CASSVEGQTDTQYF. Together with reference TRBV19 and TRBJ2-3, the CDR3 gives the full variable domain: DGGITQSPKYLFRKEGQNVTLSCEQNLNHDAMYWYRQDPGQGLRLIYYSQIVNDFQKGDIAEGYSVSREKKESFPLTVTSAQKNPTAFYLCASSVEGQTDTQYFGPGTRLTVL.

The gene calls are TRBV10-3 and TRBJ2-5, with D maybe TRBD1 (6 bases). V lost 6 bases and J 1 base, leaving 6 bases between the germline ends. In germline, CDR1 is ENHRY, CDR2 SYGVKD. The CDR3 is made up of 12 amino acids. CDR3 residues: CAIRDSQETQYF. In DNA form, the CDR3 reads TGTGCCATCAGGGACAGCCAAGAGACCCAGTACTTC.

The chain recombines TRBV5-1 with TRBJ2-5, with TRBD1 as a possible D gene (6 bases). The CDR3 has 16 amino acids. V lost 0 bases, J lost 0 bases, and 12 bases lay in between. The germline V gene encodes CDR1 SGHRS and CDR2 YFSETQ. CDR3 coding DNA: TGCGCCAGCAGCTTGGACGGTGGGGGCTACCAAGAGACCCAGTACTTC. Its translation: CASSLDGGGYQETQYF.

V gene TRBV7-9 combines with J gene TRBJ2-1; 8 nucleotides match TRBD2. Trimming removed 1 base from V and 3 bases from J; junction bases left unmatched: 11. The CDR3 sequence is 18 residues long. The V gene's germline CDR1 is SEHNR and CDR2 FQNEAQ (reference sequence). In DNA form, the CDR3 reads TGTGCCAGCAGCTTAGTAGCGGGAAGGGGAAGGGTCTACAATGAGCAGTTCTTC. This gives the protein CASSLVAGRGRVYNEQFF. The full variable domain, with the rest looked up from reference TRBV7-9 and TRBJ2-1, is DTGVSQNPRHKITKRGQNVTFRCDPISEHNRLYWYRQTLGQGPEFLTYFQNEAQLEKSRLLSDRFSAERPKGSFSTLEIQRTEQGDSAMYLCASSLVAGRGRVYNEQFFGPGTRLTVL.

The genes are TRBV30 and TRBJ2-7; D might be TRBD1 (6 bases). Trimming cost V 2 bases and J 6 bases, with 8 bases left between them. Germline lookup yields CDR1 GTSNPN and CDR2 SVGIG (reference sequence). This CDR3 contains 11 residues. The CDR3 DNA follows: TGTGCCTGGAGTCAGGGGATCGAGCAGTACGTC. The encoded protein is CAWSQGIEQYV.

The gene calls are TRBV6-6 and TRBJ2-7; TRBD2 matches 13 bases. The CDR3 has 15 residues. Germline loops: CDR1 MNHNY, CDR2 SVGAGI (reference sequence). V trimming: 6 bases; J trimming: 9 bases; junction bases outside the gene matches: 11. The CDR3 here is CASRPTSGGAHGQYF. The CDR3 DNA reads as TGTGCCAGCAGACCCACTAGCGGGGGGGCACACGGGCAGTACTTC.

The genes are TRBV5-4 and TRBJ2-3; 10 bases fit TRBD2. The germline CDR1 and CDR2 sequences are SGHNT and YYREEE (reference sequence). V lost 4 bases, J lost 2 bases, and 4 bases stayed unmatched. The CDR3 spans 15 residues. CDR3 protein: CASSPSGGNTDTQYF. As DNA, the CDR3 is TGTGCCAGCAGCCCTAGCGGGGGAAACACAGATACGCAGTATTTT.

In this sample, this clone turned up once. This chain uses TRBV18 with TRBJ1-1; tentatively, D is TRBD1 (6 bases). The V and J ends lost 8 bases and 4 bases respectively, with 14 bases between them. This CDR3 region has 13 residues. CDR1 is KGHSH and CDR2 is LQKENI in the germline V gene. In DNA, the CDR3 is TGTGCCAGCCTAGGGACCAGGGGCACTGAAGCTTTCTTT. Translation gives CASLGTRGTEAFF.